The 19 T cell receptor beta chains below all came from one sample that was sequenced in a study of cytomegalovirus exposure and HLA in healthy donors (dated by TCRdb to the late 2010s). Library preparation employed the immunoSEQ multiplex PCR assay. The multiplex PCR relied on a mix of 60 forward primers for TCR Vbeta segments and 13 reverse primers for TCR Jbeta segments. TCRdb mirrors the immuneACCESS table, restricted to in-frame sequences. Some clones are absent from its copies; in checked studies, under half trace to an unresolved V gene, and the reason for the others is unknown. The sample yields about 100,000 clones; over 70% were counted once. Clones ranked in the top ten supply about 10% of the sample. The specimen sequenced was PBMCs. The receptors come from a man over 45 in good health and CMV-seronegative.

The rearrangement links TRBV4-1 to TRBJ1-1; 7 bases match TRBD1. The CDR3 contains 16 residues. Germline-derived CDR1 and CDR2 are MGHRA and YSYEKL. The junction had 10 bases not matched to a gene; V was cut back by 0 bases and J by 6 bases. This CDR3 reads CASSQDNNRGLSEAFF. The CDR3 DNA follows: TGCGCCAGCAGCCAAGATAACAACAGGGGATTATCTGAAGCTTTCTTT.

Here the CDR3 reads CASSGTGSETQYF. DNA of the CDR3: TGTGCCAGTAGTGGGACAGGTTCGGAGACCCAGTACTTC. V is TRBV19 and J is TRBJ2-5, with 8 bases matching TRBD1. There are 13 residues in the CDR3. Germline trimming cut 5 bases from V and 5 bases from J; bases unmatched to any gene: 4. Germline V gene lookup returns CDR1 LNHDA and CDR2 SQIVND (reference sequence).

This chain uses TRBV19 with TRBJ2-3, with TRBD1 matching over 10 bases. This CDR3 region has 14 residues. Germline V gene data show CDR1 as LNHDA and CDR2 as SQIVND (reference sequence). J gave up 6 bases and V 7 bases, and 7 bases lay outside the gene matches. The CDR3 is CASKQTGGADTQYF. The CDR3 DNA sequence: TGTGCCAGTAAGCAGACAGGGGGCGCGGATACGCAGTATTTT.

This clone was seen more than once but under ten times. The chain is built from TRBV7-9 and TRBJ1-6; D may be TRBD1 (5 bases). Between the trimmed V and J ends, which lost 4 bases and 12 bases, there was a span of 10 bases. The CDR3 is 12 residues long. The V gene's germline CDR1 is SEHNR and CDR2 FQNEAQ (reference sequence). The CDR3 nucleotides read TGTGCCAGCAGCTCCCGGGACTTACCCCTCCACTTT. Translation: CASSSRDLPLHF. The complete variable domain, with remaining parts taken from reference TRBV7-9 and TRBJ1-6, reads DTGVSQNPRHKITKRGQNVTFRCDPISEHNRLYWYRQTLGQGPEFLTYFQNEAQLEKSRLLSDRFSAERPKGSFSTLEIQRTEQGDSAMYLCASSSRDLPLHFGNGTRLTVT.

The chain combines TRBV19 with TRBJ2-1, with TRBD2 matching 10 bases. Trimming took 5 bases from V and 7 from J; bases not matched to a gene: 11. Germline V gene sequence: CDR1 LNHDA, CDR2 SQIVND (reference sequence). The CDR3 extends over 16 amino acids. The CDR3: CASSPPLAGVSNEQFF. The CDR3 region has the DNA TGTGCCAGTAGTCCCCCCCTAGCGGGAGTAAGTAATGAGCAGTTCTTC. Supplemented by reference TRBV19 and TRBJ2-1, the full variable domain reads DGGITQSPKYLFRKEGQNVTLSCEQNLNHDAMYWYRQDPGQGLRLIYYSQIVNDFQKGDIAEGYSVSREKKESFPLTVTSAQKNPTAFYLCASSPPLAGVSNEQFFGPGTRLTVL.

This clone has just a few counts. The chain's CDR3 is CASSYPGLAGHEQYF. The CDR3 DNA is TGTGCCAGCAGCTACCCGGGACTAGCGGGCCACGAGCAGTACTTC. The chain employs TRBV7-9 and TRBJ2-5; TRBD2 matches 12 bases. The DNA end lines up better with TRBJ2-7; the J call may be wrong. Germline lookup yields CDR1 SEHNR and CDR2 FQNEAQ (reference sequence). The CDR3 extends over 15 amino acids.

The gene calls are TRBV2 and TRBJ2-3; D is perhaps TRBD1 (6 bases). This CDR3 contains 15 residues. Trimming left V 6 bases short and J 6 bases short, with 19 bases between. Germline V gene data show CDR1 as SNHLY and CDR2 as FYNNEI. The CDR3 sequence: CASSVTGLEGDTQYF. The CDR3, as DNA: TGTGCCAGCAGCGTTACAGGGTTAGAAGGGGATACGCAGTATTTT.

J is TRBJ1-4 and V is TRBV28, with D tentatively TRBD1 (6 bases). The CDR3 spans 14 residues. Trimming shortened V by 5 bases and J by 7 bases, and 14 bases separated the two germline ends. The germline V gene has CDR1 MDHEN and CDR2 SYDVKM. CDR3 nucleotides: TGTGCCAGCAGTCGTACAGGGATCTCTGAAAAACTGTTTTTT. The encoded protein is CASSRTGISEKLFF.

V gene TRBV6-5 combines with J gene TRBJ1-1; no definite D call. Trimming left V 6 bases short and J 7 bases short, with 15 bases between. Germline CDR1 MNHEY, CDR2 SVGAGI. This CDR3 spans 13 amino acids. The CDR3 nucleotides are TGTGCCAGCAGGCCGGAGGCGGTGGGTGAAGCTTTCTTT. Its translation is CASRPEAVGEAFF.

This chain connects TRBV19 to TRBJ1-5; D is perhaps TRBD1 (5 bases). This CDR3 spans 15 amino acids. Per the germline V gene, CDR1 is LNHDA and CDR2 is SQIVND (reference sequence). Deletions cut 3 bases from V and 2 bases from J, with 11 bases between. The CDR3, as DNA: TGTGCCAGTAGTATGGGGCCGGCTGGCAATCAGCCCCAGCATTTT. Translation gives CASSMGPAGNQPQHF. Combining the CDR3 with reference TRBV19 and TRBJ1-5 gives the whole variable domain DGGITQSPKYLFRKEGQNVTLSCEQNLNHDAMYWYRQDPGQGLRLIYYSQIVNDFQKGDIAEGYSVSREKKESFPLTVTSAQKNPTAFYLCASSMGPAGNQPQHFGDGTRLSIL.

The V and J genes are TRBV19 and TRBJ2-3, with a weak D call TRBD2 (6 bases). Deletions cut 3 bases from V and 0 bases from J, with 10 bases between. This CDR3 has 15 residues. Germline V gives CDR1 LNHDA, CDR2 SQIVND (reference sequence). CDR3: CASSISSASTDTQYF. CDR3 nucleotide sequence: TGTGCCAGTAGTATTTCTAGCGCTAGCACAGATACGCAGTATTTT.

The gene calls are TRBV11-2 and TRBJ2-7; tentative D call: TRBD2 (6 bases). V lost 1 base and J 9 bases, leaving 10 bases between the germline ends. The CDR3 loop spans 12 amino acids. CDR1 SGHAT and CDR2 FQNNGV come from the germline V gene. In DNA form, the CDR3 reads TGTGCCAGCAGCTTAGGTGGGGGAGGGCAGTACTTC. Protein sequence: CASSLGGGGQYF.

The V call is TRBV27, the J call TRBJ2-5; D is ambiguous. The V end was cut by 2 bases, the J end by 8 bases, with 15 bases between. The CDR3 contains 14 residues. Germline CDR1 is MNHEY and CDR2 is SMNVEV (reference sequence). CDR3 in amino acids: CASSLVRAPLTQYF. The CDR3 DNA follows: TGTGCCAGCAGTTTAGTTCGAGCCCCGCTAACCCAGTACTTC.

The chain joins TRBV27 to TRBJ1-2, with a tentative D call TRBD1 (5 bases). With 7 bases removed from V and 3 bases from J, the gap between germline ends came to 21 bases. The germline CDR1 and CDR2 sequences are MNHEY and SMNVEV (reference sequence). This CDR3 spans 16 amino acids. Here the CDR3 reads CASTASSLTAHYGYTF. CDR3 DNA: TGTGCCAGCACCGCTTCCTCCCTGACAGCCCACTATGGCTACACCTTC.

The chain employs TRBV7-8 and TRBJ2-7; the D gene is possibly TRBD1 (6 bases). Looked up from germline, CDR1 is SGHVS and CDR2 is FQNEAQ. This CDR3 spans 12 amino acids. Deletions cut 11 bases from V and 1 base from J, with 12 bases between. The CDR3 loop is CALQGDSYEQYF. CDR3 sequence (DNA): TGTGCCCTACAGGGCGATTCCTACGAGCAGTACTTC.

The gene calls are TRBV5-5 and TRBJ2-7, with 8 bases matching TRBD1. V lost 5 bases, J lost 5 bases, and 9 bases stayed unmatched. The germline CDR1 and CDR2 sequences are SGHKS and YYEKEE (reference sequence). The CDR3 is 14 amino acids. The CDR3 is CASRDWTGPNEQYF. The CDR3 DNA reads as TGTGCCAGCAGGGACTGGACAGGGCCGAACGAGCAGTACTTC.

This chain joins TRBV27 and TRBJ1-1; 8 positions match TRBD1. Germline CDR1 reads MNHEY; CDR2 reads SMNVEV (reference sequence). This CDR3 has 14 amino acids. The J segment lost 1 base and the V segment lost 5 bases, leaving 3 bases of the junction unmatched. The CDR3 nucleotides read TGTGCCAGCAGTCGGGACAGGTCGAACACTGAAGCTTTCTTT. It specifies CASSRDRSNTEAFF.

The chain carries TRBV2 and TRBJ1-5, with 10 bases that match TRBD1. The trim removed 5 bases at V and 7 bases at J, leaving 11 bases unmatched. Germline CDR1 is SNHLY and CDR2 is FYNNEI. There are 16 residues in the CDR3. The CDR3 DNA sequence: TGTGCCAGCAGTCCGCTTGGGACAGGGGTCAGCCAGCCCCAGCATTTT. It specifies CASSPLGTGVSQPQHF.

In its sample, this clone was seen once. The chain recombines TRBV7-2 with TRBJ1-5; D is uncertain. Germline V gene lookup returns CDR1 SGHTA and CDR2 FQGNSA. The germline V and J ends were trimmed by 3 bases and 1 base, with 10 bases remaining between them. The CDR3 is 15 residues long. CDR3 coding DNA: TGTGCCAGCAGCTTGGGTCCGGGGAGCAATCAGCCCCAGCATTTT. It specifies CASSLGPGSNQPQHF. The whole variable domain, filled in from reference TRBV7-2 and TRBJ1-5, reads GAGVSQSPSNKVTEKGKDVELRCDPISGHTALYWYRQSLGQGLEFLIYFQGNSAPDKSGLPSDRFSAERTGGSVSTLTIQRTQQEDSAVYLCASSLGPGSNQPQHFGDGTRLSIL.